The 29 T cell receptor beta chains below come from one sample, sequenced in a study of T cell responses to AZD1222 COVID-19 vaccine. Profiling relied on immunoSEQ multiplex PCR, and the TCRdb table lists in-frame clones only, not all of them. The sample yields roughly 190,000 clones, roughly nine tenths seen once. The sample was peripheral blood, taken 28 days after the second AZD1222 dose. The receptors here all came from an adult who received the AZD1222 COVID-19 vaccine.

DNA for the CDR3: TGTGCCAGCAGCCTGAACTACGAGCAGTACTTC. As protein: CASSLNYEQYF. The rearrangement links TRBV11-3 to TRBJ2-7; no clear D. CDR1 and CDR2 from the germline V gene are SGHNT and YENEEA. V gave up 5 bases and J gave up 3 bases, with 5 bases separating them. The length of the CDR3 is 11 residues. Full variable domain (outside the CDR3, taken from reference TRBV11-3 and TRBJ2-7): EAGVVQSPRYKIIEKKQPVAFWCNPISGHNTLYWYLQNLGQGPELLIRYENEEAVDDSQLPKDRFSAERLKGVDSTLKIQPAELGDSAVYLCASSLNYEQYFGPGTRLTVT.

This chain joins TRBV15 and TRBJ1-3; D is ambiguous. Germline V lookup: CDR1 LNHNV, CDR2 YYDKDF (reference sequence). Trimming cost V 3 bases and J 3 bases, with 9 bases left between them. This CDR3 is built from 14 residues. CDR3 loop: CATSSSRVGNTIYF. CDR3 coding DNA: TGTGCCACCAGCAGCTCCCGGGTTGGAAACACCATATATTTT.

The chain recombines TRBV28 with TRBJ2-6; TRBD1 is a possible D gene (7 bases). CDR1 is MDHEN and CDR2 is SYDVKM in the germline V gene. The CDR3 covers 15 residues. Trimming shortened V by 6 bases and J by 2 bases, and 11 bases separated the two germline ends. The CDR3 sequence: CASRSGGTGANVLTF. The CDR3 DNA reads TGTGCCAGCAGATCAGGGGGGACTGGGGCCAACGTCCTGACTTTC.

The chain recombines TRBV28 with TRBJ2-3, with D unresolved. Per germline, CDR1 MDHEN and CDR2 SYDVKM. Trimming pared 6 bases from V and 1 base from J, leaving 5 bases between. This CDR3 is built from 12 residues. The CDR3 spells CASSTRTDTQYF. The CDR3 coding sequence is TGTGCCAGCAGCACCCGCACAGATACGCAGTATTTT.

The chain has TRBV7-9 and TRBJ2-1, with a possible D match to TRBD2 (5 bases). This CDR3 is built from 13 residues. Looked up from germline, CDR1 is SEHNR and CDR2 is FQNEAQ (reference sequence). Deletions cut 4 bases from V and 3 bases from J, with 7 bases between. Here the CDR3 DNA reads TGTGCCAGCAGCTCCGGGGTCTACAATGAGCAGTTCTTC. This codes for CASSSGVYNEQFF.

This clone was recorded once. The chain links TRBV6-5 to TRBJ2-7; tentative D call: TRBD2 (6 bases). Germline V CDR1 and CDR2: MNHEY, SVGAGI. CDR3 length: 14 residues. V was pared by 9 bases and J by 3 bases, with 18 bases between. In DNA, the CDR3 is TGTGCCAGTCGCCGGGGGATGTTGGGCTACGAGCAGTACTTC. Translation gives CASRRGMLGYEQYF.

This CDR3 is CASSLAPNTEAFF. The DNA for the CDR3 is TGTGCCAGCAGCTTAGCCCCGAACACTGAAGCTTTCTTT. This chain connects TRBV7-9 to TRBJ1-1; D remains ambiguous. Germline lookup yields CDR1 SEHNR and CDR2 FQNEAQ (reference sequence). V was cut by 0 bases and J by 1 base, with 3 bases left in between. The CDR3 spans 13 residues.

This chain connects TRBV5-1 to TRBJ1-1; D is possibly TRBD1 (5 bases). This CDR3 is 16 amino acids long. Germline V lookup: CDR1 SGHRS, CDR2 YFSETQ. The germline V and J ends were trimmed by 1 base and 4 bases, with 17 bases remaining between them. DNA for the CDR3: TGCGCCAGCAGCTTGCAGGGAGTATCGGCTGCCACTGAAGCTTTCTTT. Translated, it gives CASSLQGVSAATEAFF.

This sequence joins TRBV11-3 and TRBJ2-7; D could derive from TRBD1 or TRBD2 (5 bases each). Germline V lookup: CDR1 SGHNT, CDR2 YENEEA. V lost 0 bases, J lost 4 bases, and 22 bases lay in between. The CDR3 totals 18 residues. The CDR3 bases are TGTGCCAGCAGCTTAGACCTTCCCCTGGGACCGCCAGGGTACGAGCAGTACTTC. It yields the protein CASSLDLPLGPPGYEQYF.

This chain uses TRBV3-1 (or the pseudogene TRBV3-2) with TRBJ2-3; 9 bases are shared with TRBD2. The CDR3 totals 16 residues. Germline V gene lookup returns CDR1 LGHDT and CDR2 YNNKEL (reference sequence). J was trimmed by 4 bases and V by 4 bases; bases with no gene match: 9. In DNA form, the CDR3 reads TGTGCCAGCAGCCCTGGTAGCGGGAGAAGGCCAGATACGCAGTATTTT. Protein: CASSPGSGRRPDTQYF.

The chain is built from TRBV3-1 (or the pseudogene TRBV3-2) and TRBJ2-1; 9 bases align to TRBD2. Trimming at V came to 0 bases and at J to 5 bases, leaving 8 bases not matched to a gene. The CDR3 length is 17 residues. CDR1 is LGHDT, CDR2 YNNKEL, per germline (reference sequence). The CDR3 spells CASSQDSTSGSHNEQFF. In DNA, the CDR3 is TGTGCCAGCAGCCAAGATTCAACTAGCGGGTCCCACAATGAGCAGTTCTTC.

This chain connects TRBV4-1 to TRBJ2-7; 9 bases agree with TRBD1. J lost 1 base, V lost 3 bases, and 7 bases had no gene match. This CDR3 spans 16 amino acids. From germline, CDR1 is MGHRA and CDR2 YSYEKL. CDR3 in DNA: TGCGCCAGCAGCCAGAGGGGACAGGGTGGATCCTACGAGCAGTACTTC. Translating it yields CASSQRGQGGSYEQYF.

The chain uses TRBV9 and TRBJ2-1, with 10 bases fitting TRBD2. The V gene end was trimmed by 0 bases and the J gene end by 8 bases; junction bases not matched to a gene: 8. Germline V gene sequence: CDR1 SGDLS, CDR2 YYNGEE. The length of the CDR3 is 16 residues. The CDR3 spells CASSVVSGLATHEQFF. Here the CDR3 DNA reads TGTGCCAGCAGCGTAGTATCGGGACTAGCGACGCATGAGCAGTTCTTC.

The chain employs TRBV28 and TRBJ1-6; tentative D call: TRBD1 (5 bases). Germline values: CDR1 MDHEN, CDR2 SYDVKM. The CDR3 is 16 residues long. V was pared by 6 bases and J by 1 base, with 13 bases between. This CDR3 reads CASSGRGGSYNSPLHF. The DNA of the CDR3 is TGTGCCAGCAGCGGACGGGGGGGGTCCTATAATTCACCCCTCCACTTT.

The J gene is TRBJ2-7, the V gene TRBV11-3, with D unclear. Deletions cut 1 base from V and 1 base from J, with 11 bases between. CDR1 is SGHNT, CDR2 YENEEA, per germline. The CDR3 totals 15 residues. CDR3 sequence (DNA): TGTGCCAGCAGCTTAGTCTTTAGCAGGTCCTACGAGCAGTACTTC. This translates into CASSLVFSRSYEQYF.

J is TRBJ1-2 and V is TRBV30, with no clear D. The CDR3 extends over 13 amino acids. V shed 1 base and J shed 9 bases, with 15 bases lying between them. Germline V lookup: CDR1 GTSNPN, CDR2 SVGIG (reference sequence). The CDR3 spells CAWSGQFFSRYTF. CDR3 DNA: TGTGCCTGGAGTGGACAATTTTTTAGTCGCTACACCTTC.

The rearrangement uses TRBV2 and TRBJ1-5, with D maybe TRBD1 (6 bases). Looked up from germline, CDR1 is SNHLY and CDR2 is FYNNEI. The V and J ends lost 0 bases and 3 bases respectively, with 12 bases between them. The CDR3 covers 16 residues. The CDR3 DNA reads TGTGCCAGCAGTGAAGCGCTTGGGGGCCTCAATCAGCCCCAGCATTTT. Translation: CASSEALGGLNQPQHF.

The chain employs TRBV18 and TRBJ1-5; TRBD1 might be the D (5 bases). The CDR3 consists of 19 residues. Trimming cost V 3 bases and J 0 bases, with 21 bases left between them. Germline CDR1 reads KGHSH; CDR2 reads LQKENI. The CDR3 DNA reads as TGTGCCAGCTCACCCTCCGGGTTGGAGGGGTATGATAGCAATCAGCCCCAGCATTTT. Translation: CASSPSGLEGYDSNQPQHF.

The chain is built from TRBV12-2 and TRBJ2-1; the table's D gene call, TRBD1, was not cross checked with the DNA. TRBV12-2 is a known pseudogene. The CDR3 runs 21 residues. The CDR3, as DNA: TGTGCAAGTCGCTTAGCGCCGGTTCAGGGACAGGGTTTCGTGTCCTACAATGAGCAGTTCTTC. Translation: CASRLAPVQGQGFVSYNEQFF.

As regards this clone: Other nucleotide sequences from this sample produce the same CDR3. The J gene is TRBJ1-1, the V gene TRBV7-3; D not resolved. V lost 2 bases and J 1 base, leaving 8 bases between the germline ends. CDR1 and CDR2 from the germline V gene are SGHTA and FQGTGA. This CDR3 is 14 amino acids long. As DNA, the CDR3 is TGTGCCAGCAGCTTATTGGCAGGGAACACTGAAGCTTTCTTT. It is translated as CASSLLAGNTEAFF.

This chain connects TRBV5-4 to TRBJ2-2; 9 nucleotides line up with TRBD2. The V gene end was trimmed by 6 bases and the J gene end by 5 bases; junction bases not matched to a gene: 8. Germline assignment: CDR1 SGHNT and CDR2 YYREEE (reference sequence). The CDR3 totals 15 residues. CDR3 protein: CASKVGGRGTGELFF. DNA of the CDR3: TGTGCCAGCAAAGTAGGCGGGAGGGGAACCGGGGAGCTGTTTTTT.

The V gene is TRBV24-1, the J gene TRBJ2-1, with D possibly being TRBD1 or TRBD2 (5 bases each). Germline V gene data show CDR1 as KGHDR and CDR2 as SFDVKD. There are 13 residues in the CDR3. Trimming stripped 9 bases from V and 7 bases from J, with 15 bases between. The CDR3 protein is CATARVSENEQFF. The CDR3 nucleotides read TGTGCCACCGCCAGGGTTAGCGAGAATGAGCAGTTCTTC.

The chain is built from TRBV3-1 (or the pseudogene TRBV3-2) and TRBJ1-5; D might be TRBD1 (5 bases). Trimming took 0 bases from V and 6 from J, leaving 12 bases between them. The CDR3 runs 15 residues. In germline, CDR1 is LGHDT, CDR2 YNNKEL (reference sequence). CDR3 coding DNA: TGTGCCAGCAGCCAAGATCGAAGGGGCAGTCAGCCCCAGCATTTT. Encoded protein: CASSQDRRGSQPQHF.

The chain couples TRBV5-8 to TRBJ2-1; no firm D call. There are 15 residues in the CDR3. The ends were cut back, 5 bases at V and 4 bases at J, with 16 bases in the middle. CDR1 and CDR2 (germline): SGHTS, YDEGEE. In DNA form, the CDR3 reads TGTGCCAGCAGGTTTACAGCTCTACAATACAATGAGCAGTTCTTC. Residues: CASRFTALQYNEQFF.

The chain joins TRBV30 to TRBJ1-2, with D unresolved. Trimming left V 0 bases short and J 8 bases short, with 7 bases between. This CDR3 has 11 residues. Germline CDR1 GTSNPN, CDR2 SVGIG (reference sequence). The CDR3 reads CAWSVQQGYTF. The CDR3 region has the DNA TGTGCCTGGAGTGTACAGCAGGGCTACACCTTC.

The chain recombines TRBV3-1 (or the pseudogene TRBV3-2) with TRBJ1-2, with a possible D match to TRBD1 (5 bases). The CDR3 has 15 residues. Per germline, CDR1 LGHDT and CDR2 YNNKEL (reference sequence). The ends were cut back, 2 bases at V and 4 bases at J, with 14 bases in the middle. In DNA, the CDR3 is TGTGCCAGCAGCCAATCAGGGAGAAAGGGCTATGGCTACACCTTC. This sequence encodes CASSQSGRKGYGYTF.

This chain links TRBV30 with TRBJ1-4; 8 nucleotides agree with TRBD1. The CDR3 runs 16 residues. Germline V CDR1 and CDR2: GTSNPN, SVGIG (reference sequence). V trimming: 0 bases; J trimming: 3 bases; junction bases outside the gene matches: 6. For the CDR3, the DNA is TGTGCCTGGAGTGTAGGGCAGGGGGCAGCTAATGAAAAACTGTTTTTT. Translation: CAWSVGQGAANEKLFF. Complete variable domain (other parts from reference TRBV30 and TRBJ1-4): SQTIHQWPATLVQPVGSPLSLECTVEGTSNPNLYWYRQAAGRGLQLLFYSVGIGQISSEVPQNLSASRPQDRQFILSSKKLLLSDSGFYLCAWSVGQGAANEKLFFGSGTQLSVL.

The chain uses TRBV10-2 and TRBJ2-1, with D unclear. The CDR3 has 13 amino acids. V lost 3 bases and J lost 4, with 7 bases in between. Germline CDR1 and CDR2: WSHSY and SAAADI. CDR3 in amino acids: CASSDLGYNEQFF. DNA of the CDR3: TGCGCCAGCAGTGACCTGGGGTACAATGAGCAGTTCTTC.

The CDR3 DNA sequence: TGTGCCAGCAGCGCCGGGGGGCCGAACACTGAAGCTTTCTTT. It specifies CASSAGGPNTEAFF. This sequence joins TRBV9 and TRBJ1-1; tentatively, D is TRBD1 (6 bases). Trimming removed 3 bases at V and 1 base at J, with 10 bases between. This CDR3 spans 14 amino acids. Germline V CDR1 and CDR2: SGDLS, YYNGEE.